What follows are 19 T cell receptor beta chains derived from one specimen sequenced in a study of T cells in Graves' hyperthyroidism and ophthalmopathy. It was RNA transcripts that yielded the amplified TCR beta CDR3 regions. TCR CDR3 underwent first-round RT-PCR with the HTBI primer set. TCRdb independently ran MiXCR on the multiplex PCR reads; one entry per CDR3 protein. This table holds around 350,000 distinct CDR3 sequences, approximately 19% found once. Specimen: blood. The receptors come from a woman between 18 and 30 years old with Graves' hyperthyroidism.

The rearrangement joins TRBV10-3 to TRBJ1-3; possibly TRBD1 for D (5 bases). Germline loops: CDR1 ENHRY, CDR2 SYGVKD. Trimming pared 5 bases from V and 3 bases from J, leaving 17 bases between. CDR3 length: 16 residues. In DNA form, the CDR3 reads TGTGCCATCAGTCCCGGGGGGTCCCGCGTTGGAAACACCATATATTTT. This encodes CAISPGGSRVGNTIYF.

The sample holds many counts of this clonotype. The V gene is TRBV7-3, the J gene TRBJ2-7, with 12 bases matching TRBD2. After removal of 5 bases from V and 3 bases from J, the junction contained 5 bases not matched to a gene. CDR1 SGHTA and CDR2 FQGTGA come from the germline V gene. This CDR3 has 15 amino acids. The CDR3 reads CASSPGLAGFYEQYF. CDR3 DNA sequence: TGTGCCAGCAGCCCGGGACTAGCGGGCTTCTACGAGCAGTACTTC.

The chain has TRBV3-1 and TRBJ1-1; a possible D gene is TRBD1 (6 bases). Germline-derived CDR1 and CDR2 are LGHDT and YNNKEL (reference sequence). There are 19 residues in the CDR3. Trimming cost V 7 bases and J 1 base, with 28 bases left between them. CDR3 nucleotides: TGTGCCAGCACCAAGATCGCCGGGGGCCCTGTAAGGCAGAACACTGAAGCTTTCTTT. This codes for CASTKIAGGPVRQNTEAFF.

This clonotype has ten or more counts. This chain connects TRBV6-4 to TRBJ2-2, with 8 bases fitting TRBD2. In germline, CDR1 is MRHNA, CDR2 SNTAGT. The V and J ends lost 0 bases and 6 bases, in that order; junction bases with no gene match: 3. The CDR3 loop spans 15 amino acids. As DNA, the CDR3 is TGTGCCAGCAGTGACTCTGCGGGGGGCCCCGGGGAGCTGTTTTTT. Its protein is CASSDSAGGPGELFF.

The sample holds many counts of this clonotype. The rearrangement uses TRBV10-3 and TRBJ1-1, with a weak D call TRBD1 (5 bases). Trimming removed 8 bases from V and 3 bases from J, with 13 bases in between. The CDR3 contains 13 residues. The V gene's germline CDR1 is ENHRY and CDR2 SYGVKD. CDR3: CAISGRRDTEAFF. The CDR3 nucleotides are TGTGCCATCTCGGGACGTAGGGACACTGAAGCTTTCTTT.

In its sample, this clonotype was seen once. The CDR3 loop is CASSSGGVTTGELFF. CDR3 sequence (DNA): TGTGCCAGCAGTTCAGGGGGTGTCACCACCGGGGAGCTGTTTTTT. The chain is built from TRBV6-2 or TRBV6-3 and TRBJ2-2; 7 positions match TRBD1. The CDR3 length is 15 residues. J gave up 4 bases and V 4 bases, and 6 bases lay outside the gene matches. From germline, CDR1 is MNHEY and CDR2 SVGEGT.

This clonotype was counted between two and nine times. The chain joins TRBV6-1 to TRBJ2-2; the D gene is possibly TRBD2 (6 bases). The ends were cut back, 8 bases at V and 5 bases at J, with 21 bases in the middle. This CDR3 has 16 amino acids. Germline values: CDR1 MNHNS, CDR2 SASEGT. CDR3 DNA: TGTGCCAGCGTAGCCGGAATCTTCGGGGGAACCGGGGAGCTGTTTTTT. Translating gives CASVAGIFGGTGELFF.

The chain employs TRBV6-1 and TRBJ1-2; 7 positions match TRBD1. Trimming took 6 bases from V and 5 from J; bases not matched to a gene: 12. From germline, CDR1 is MNHNS and CDR2 SASEGT. The CDR3 is 15 residues long. The CDR3 sequence: CASRTLTGQRYGYTF. Written as DNA, the CDR3 is TGTGCCAGCAGGACCTTGACGGGACAGCGTTATGGCTACACCTTC.

This clonotype was detected many times. V and J are TRBV15 and TRBJ2-3; no clear D gene. Germline CDR1 and CDR2: LNHNV and YYDKDF (reference sequence). Trimming stripped 0 bases from V and 2 bases from J, with 12 bases between. The CDR3 spans 16 residues. The CDR3 sequence: CATSREGRRYTDTQYF. The CDR3 DNA is TGTGCCACCAGCAGAGAGGGTCGTCGCTACACAGATACGCAGTATTTT.

This clonotype was seen at least ten times. The gene calls are TRBV27 and TRBJ2-6, with D maybe TRBD1 (6 bases). Germline V CDR1 and CDR2: MNHEY, SMNVEV (reference sequence). This CDR3 has 14 amino acids. With 6 bases removed from V and 12 bases from J, the gap between germline ends came to 18 bases. CDR3 DNA: TGTGCCAGCAGCCTCGGGGTCCAGGGGTTCGTCCTGACTTTC. Translated, it gives CASSLGVQGFVLTF.

The V gene is TRBV27, the J gene TRBJ1-5; D remains unclear. The CDR3 length is 15 residues. Trimming stripped 1 base from V and 5 bases from J, with 12 bases between. Germline-derived CDR1 and CDR2 are MNHEY and SMNVEV (reference sequence). CDR3 sequence (DNA): TGTGCCAGCAGTTTATTCGGTGGCGTTCATCAGCCCCAGCATTTT. Its protein is CASSLFGGVHQPQHF.

This clonotype occurred many times. The chain employs TRBV20-1 and TRBJ1-2; D uncertain. CDR3 length: 15 residues. V lost 0 bases, J lost 2 bases, and 13 bases lay in between. Per germline, CDR1 DFQATT and CDR2 SNEGSKA (reference sequence). The CDR3 region has the DNA TGCAGTGCTAGAGAAGACCCTTTCATGAACTATGGCTACACCTTC. It yields the protein CSAREDPFMNYGYTF.

The chain has TRBV9 and TRBJ2-7; D uncertain. The V end lost 0 bases, the J end lost 2 bases, and 6 bases lay between the germline ends. This CDR3 has 13 residues. Germline assignment: CDR1 SGDLS and CDR2 YYNGEE. Here the CDR3 reads CASSVAPTYEQYF. The DNA of the CDR3 is TGTGCCAGCAGCGTAGCTCCGACCTACGAGCAGTACTTC.

This clonotype was seen many times. V and J are TRBV20-1 and TRBJ1-1, with TRBD1 as a possible D gene (6 bases). CDR3 length: 15 amino acids. From germline, CDR1 is DFQATT and CDR2 SNEGSKA (reference sequence). V lost 6 bases and J 9 bases, leaving 26 bases between the germline ends. The CDR3 is CSALLRAGRGRQAFF. CDR3 DNA: TGCAGTGCCCTCCTAAGGGCGGGCAGGGGTAGGCAAGCTTTCTTT.

This chain links TRBV3-1 with TRBJ2-6; no reliable D call. CDR3 length: 18 residues. V was cut by 1 base and J by 0 bases, with 13 bases left in between. The germline CDR1 and CDR2 sequences are LGHDT and YNNKEL (reference sequence). The DNA of the CDR3 is TGTGCCAGCAGCCAAGGTGGATATTGGGACTCTGGGGCCAACGTCCTGACTTTC. Translation: CASSQGGYWDSGANVLTF.

This clonotype occurred many times. The rearrangement uses TRBV12-3 or TRBV12-4 and TRBJ1-2; no definite D call. The CDR3 has 13 amino acids. Deletions cut 0 bases from V and 8 bases from J, with 10 bases between. The CDR3 nucleotides read TGTGCCAGCAGTTTAGCGCTGCGGCAAGGCTACACCTTC. Amino acid sequence: CASSLALRQGYTF.

The genes are TRBV19 and TRBJ1-3; D perhaps matches TRBD1 (5 bases). CDR1 and CDR2 (germline): LNHDA, SQIVND (reference sequence). There are 19 residues in the CDR3. Trimming left V 3 bases short and J 2 bases short, with 23 bases between. The CDR3 protein is CASSILSGGRAPAGNTIYF. The DNA of the CDR3 is TGTGCCAGTAGTATTCTGTCCGGAGGCAGGGCACCAGCTGGAAACACCATATATTTT. The complete variable domain, with remaining parts taken from reference TRBV19 and TRBJ1-3, reads DGGITQSPKYLFRKEGQNVTLSCEQNLNHDAMYWYRQDPGQGLRLIYYSQIVNDFQKGDIAEGYSVSREKKESFPLTVTSAQKNPTAFYLCASSILSGGRAPAGNTIYFGEGSWLTVV.

This chain joins TRBV12-3 or TRBV12-4 and TRBJ2-5; 13 nucleotides match TRBD2. The CDR3 sequence is 19 residues long. J lost 2 bases, V lost 4 bases, and 13 bases had no gene match. The CDR3 bases are TGTGCCAGCAGTTCGCGGACTAGCGGGAGTGGGTGGTCTCAAGAGACCCAGTACTTC. It specifies CASSSRTSGSGWSQETQYF.

The chain links TRBV20-1 to TRBJ1-5, with D tentatively TRBD1 (5 bases). Germline CDR1 reads DFQATT; CDR2 reads SNEGSKA (reference sequence). The CDR3 spans 13 residues. V lost 6 bases and J 3 bases, leaving 12 bases between the germline ends. The CDR3: CSATHGTNQPQHF. The CDR3 DNA follows: TGCAGTGCCACTCACGGGACCAATCAGCCCCAGCATTTT.